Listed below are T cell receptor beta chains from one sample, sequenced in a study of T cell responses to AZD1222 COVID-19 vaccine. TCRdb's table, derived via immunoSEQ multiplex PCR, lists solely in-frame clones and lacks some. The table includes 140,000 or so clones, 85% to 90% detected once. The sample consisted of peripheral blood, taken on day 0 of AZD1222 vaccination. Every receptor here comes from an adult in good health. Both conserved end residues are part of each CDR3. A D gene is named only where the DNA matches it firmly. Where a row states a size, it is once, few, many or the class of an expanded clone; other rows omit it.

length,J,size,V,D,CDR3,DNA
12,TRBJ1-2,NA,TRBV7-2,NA,CASSSTNYGYTF,TGTGCCAGCAGCTCCACGAACTATGGCTACACCTTC
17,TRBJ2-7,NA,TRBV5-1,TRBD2,CASSDPGLAGDRHEQYF,TGCGCCAGCAGCGATCCGGGACTAGCGGGAGATCGGCACGAGCAGTACTTC
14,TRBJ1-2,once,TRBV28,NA,CASTVLQRGQGYTF,TGTGCCAGCACCGTATTACAGCGCGGCCAGGGCTACACCTTC
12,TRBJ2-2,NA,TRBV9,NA,CASTSDSGELFF,TGTGCCAGCACTAGCGACTCCGGGGAGCTGTTTTTT
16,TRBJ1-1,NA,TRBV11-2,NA,CASRTVGLLENTEAFF,TGTGCCAGCAGGACCGTGGGGCTCCTAGAGAACACTGAAGCTTTCTTT
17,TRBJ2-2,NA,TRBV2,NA,CASSEVRVGVGTGELFF,TGTGCCAGCAGTGAAGTTCGCGTGGGGGTCGGCACCGGGGAGCTGTTTTTT
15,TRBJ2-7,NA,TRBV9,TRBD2,CASSASGALPNEQYF,TGTGCCAGCAGCGCTAGCGGAGCGCTTCCTAACGAGCAGTACTTC
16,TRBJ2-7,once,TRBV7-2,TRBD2,CASSSGLLAGSGEQYF,TGTGCCAGCAGCTCAGGACTACTAGCGGGCTCGGGAGAGCAGTACTTC
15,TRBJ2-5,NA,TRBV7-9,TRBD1,CASSLAGGGPGTQYF,TGTGCCAGCAGCTTAGCAGGGGGCGGCCCGGGAACCCAGTACTTC
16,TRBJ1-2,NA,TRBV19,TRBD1,CASSTSGQGASYGYTF,TGTGCCAGTAGTACCTCGGGACAGGGGGCGTCCTATGGCTACACCTTC
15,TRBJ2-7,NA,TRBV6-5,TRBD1,CASLPSGTGAYEQYF,TGTGCCAGTCTACCCTCAGGGACAGGGGCCTACGAGCAGTACTTC
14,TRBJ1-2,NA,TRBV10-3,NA,CAIRRAVAIYGYTF,TGTGCCATCAGGCGGGCAGTAGCGATCTATGGCTACACCTTC
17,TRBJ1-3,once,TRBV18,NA,CASSGDTGLLTGNTIYF,TGTGCCAGCTCAGGCGACACTGGACTGCTCACTGGAAACACCATATATTTT
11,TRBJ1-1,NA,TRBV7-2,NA,CASTMNTEAFF,TGTGCCAGCACAATGAACACTGAAGCTTTCTTT
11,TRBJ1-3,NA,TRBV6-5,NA,CASSYGNTIYF,TGTGCCAGCAGTTACGGAAACACCATATATTTT
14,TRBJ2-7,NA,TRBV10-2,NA,CASLEGLGRREQYF,TGCGCCAGCCTGGAGGGGCTAGGTCGTCGCGAGCAGTACTTC
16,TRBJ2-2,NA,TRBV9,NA,CASSVVADANTGELFF,TGTGCCAGCAGCGTAGTTGCGGACGCGAACACCGGGGAGCTGTTTTTT
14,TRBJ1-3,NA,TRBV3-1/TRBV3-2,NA,CASSRPGSGNTIYF,TGTGCCAGCAGCCGGCCCGGATCTGGAAACACCATATATTTT
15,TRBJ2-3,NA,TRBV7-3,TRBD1,CASSSRQGGTDTQYF,TGTGCCAGCAGCTCGAGACAGGGCGGCACAGATACGCAGTATTTT
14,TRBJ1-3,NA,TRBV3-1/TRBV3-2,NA,CASSQDLSGNTIYF,TGTGCCAGCAGCCAAGACCTCTCTGGAAACACCATATATTTT
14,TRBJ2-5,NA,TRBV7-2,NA,CASSDGTLQETQYF,TGTGCCAGCAGCGACGGGACACTCCAAGAGACCCAGTACTTC
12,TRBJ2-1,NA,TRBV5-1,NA,CASSGQDNEQFF,TGCGCCAGCAGCGGGCAAGACAATGAGCAGTTCTTC
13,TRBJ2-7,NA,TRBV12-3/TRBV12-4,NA,CASSLRQAYEQYF,TGTGCCAGCAGTTTGAGGCAGGCCTACGAGCAGTACTTC
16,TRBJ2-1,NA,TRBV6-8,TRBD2,CASSPPSGRGYNEQFF,TGTGCCAGCAGTCCCCCAAGCGGGAGAGGCTACAATGAGCAGTTCTTC
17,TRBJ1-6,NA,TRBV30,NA,CAWSVMGKANYNSPLHF,TGTGCCTGGAGTGTAATGGGAAAAGCCAATTATAATTCACCCCTCCACTTT
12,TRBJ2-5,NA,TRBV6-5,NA,CASTHNQETQYF,TGTGCCAGCACCCACAACCAAGAGACCCAGTACTTC
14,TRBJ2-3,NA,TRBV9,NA,CASGGLPDTDTQYF,TGTGCCAGCGGGGGTCTACCCGACACAGATACGCAGTATTTT
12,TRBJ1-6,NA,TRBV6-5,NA,CASSSVDSPLHF,TGTGCCAGCAGTTCTGTCGATTCACCCCTCCACTTT
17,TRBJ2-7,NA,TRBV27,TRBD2,CASSSTGLADFSYEQYF,TGTGCCAGCAGTTCTACTGGACTAGCAGATTTCTCCTACGAGCAGTACTTC
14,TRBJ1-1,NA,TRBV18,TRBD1,CASSPPTGKTEAFF,TGTGCCAGCTCACCTCCGACAGGGAAGACTGAAGCTTTCTTT
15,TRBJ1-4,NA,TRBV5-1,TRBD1,CASSRRQGSNEKLFF,TGCGCCAGCAGCAGGAGACAGGGGTCGAACGAAAAACTGTTTTTT
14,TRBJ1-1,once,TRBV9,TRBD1,CASSVLDRSTEAFF,TGTGCCAGCAGCGTTTTGGACAGGAGCACTGAAGCTTTCTTT
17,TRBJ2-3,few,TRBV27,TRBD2,CASSSWGTSGSPDTQYF,TGTGCCAGCAGTAGTTGGGGGACTAGCGGGAGCCCAGATACGCAGTATTTT
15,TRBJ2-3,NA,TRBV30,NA,CAWSPGRSGTDTQYF,TGTGCCTGGAGTCCAGGGAGGAGTGGCACAGATACGCAGTATTTT
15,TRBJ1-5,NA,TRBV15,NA,CATSRETVSNQPQHF,TGTGCCACCAGCAGAGAGACAGTTAGCAATCAGCCCCAGCATTTT
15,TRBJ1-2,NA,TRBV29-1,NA,CSVEGMDKLNYGYTF,TGCAGCGTTGAAGGGATGGACAAACTAAACTATGGCTACACCTTC
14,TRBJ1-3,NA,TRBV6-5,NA,CASSYSDSGNTIYF,TGTGCCAGCAGTTACAGTGACTCTGGAAACACCATATATTTT
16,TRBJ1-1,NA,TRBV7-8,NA,CASSLGSGFLNTEAFF,TGTGCCAGCAGCTTAGGTTCAGGGTTCTTGAACACTGAAGCTTTCTTT
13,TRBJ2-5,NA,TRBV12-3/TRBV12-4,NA,CASGGGGSETQYF,TGTGCCAGCGGAGGAGGGGGATCGGAGACCCAGTACTTC
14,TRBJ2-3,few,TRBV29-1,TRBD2,CSVGLAGSQDTQYF,TGCAGCGTTGGACTAGCGGGAAGTCAGGATACGCAGTATTTT
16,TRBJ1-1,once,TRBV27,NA,CASSLSAPAGGGEAFF,TGTGCCAGCAGTTTATCCGCCCCGGCTGGGGGTGGTGAAGCTTTCTTT
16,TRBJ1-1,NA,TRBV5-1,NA,CASSLAGARIYTEAFF,TGCGCCAGCAGTTTGGCGGGGGCGCGGATATACACTGAAGCTTTCTTT
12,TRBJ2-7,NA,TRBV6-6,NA,CASRFMGSEQYF,TGTGCCAGCAGATTCATGGGGAGCGAGCAGTACTTC